This TCR beta chain derives from a study of T cell repertoires in cytomegalovirus infection. Study conclusions and caveats: Carriers of CMV and the relevant HLA type were discriminated by public TCR beta frequency.

MiXCR, run by TCRdb on the reads, gives a single entry per CDR3 protein. This table has approximately 180,000 distinct CDR3 sequences, roughly 19% appearing once. This clonotype was observed a few times. Its specificity is unknown. CDR1 and CDR2 from the germline V gene are SNHLY and FYNNEI. The CDR3 covers 14 residues. V lost 6 bases and J lost 2, with 11 bases in between. Sequenced sample: PBMCs. The receptor's source is a human donor in good health (CMV status not recorded). Some clones in this sample may be carry-over from other donors' samples. The V and J genes are TRBV2 and TRBJ2-1, with a tentative D call TRBD1 (6 bases). Written as DNA, the CDR3 is TGTGCCAGCAGGTGGGCAGGGGCCTACAATGAGCAGTTCTTC. Residues: CASRWAGAYNEQFF.